The 16 T cell receptor beta chains below all came from one sample that was sequenced in a study of PD-1 blockade in classical Hodgkin lymphoma. Time point specified: cycle 4 day 1 (C4D1), after about 6 weeks of nivolumab. Brentuximab vedotin exposure varied among the patients, all of whom had relapsed after autologous stem cell transplantation. Applied to thawed PBMCs, magnetic negative selection was the method used to isolate CD8+ T cells. Clones were read by immunoSEQ multiplex PCR, and TCRdb kept only the in-frame ones, dropping some. In the table there are some 20,000 clones, roughly nine tenths of which are singletons. The sequences come from CD8+ T cells from blood, collected before the fourth cycle of nivolumab. These receptors were obtained from a human donor with classical Hodgkin lymphoma.

The chain has TRBV14 and TRBJ2-7; maybe TRBD2 (5 bases). The germline V gene has CDR1 SGHDN and CDR2 FVKESK. The ends were cut back, 4 bases at V and 7 bases at J, with 32 bases in the middle. This CDR3 contains 19 residues. CDR3 region: CASSPHSNRFVSERGEQYF. CDR3 DNA: TGTGCCAGCAGCCCACACTCTAATCGTTTCGTGTCGGAGAGAGGGGAGCAGTACTTC.

This clone showed up just once. V is TRBV27 and J is TRBJ2-7; D is possibly TRBD1 (6 bases). Trimming took off 3 bases at V and 2 bases at J, with 8 bases between the two ends. CDR1 is MNHEY, CDR2 SMNVEV, per germline (reference sequence). The CDR3 has 13 amino acids. CDR3 DNA: TGTGCCAGCAGTTTTGGACAGACCTACGAGCAGTACTTC. This gives the protein CASSFGQTYEQYF.

This chain uses TRBV18 with TRBJ2-7; 10 nucleotides line up with TRBD1. J was trimmed by 3 bases and V by 6 bases; bases with no gene match: 5. The germline V gene has CDR1 KGHSH and CDR2 LQKENI. The CDR3 consists of 14 residues. The chain's CDR3 is CASSPWTGGYEQYF. The CDR3 DNA follows: TGTGCCAGCTCCCCTTGGACAGGGGGCTACGAGCAGTACTTC.

This chain connects TRBV11-1 to TRBJ2-7; perhaps TRBD2 as D (5 bases). V gave up 5 bases and J gave up 2 bases, with 16 bases separating them. Germline values: CDR1 SGHAT, CDR2 FQDESV (reference sequence). The CDR3 length is 15 residues. CDR3 residues: CASSGEFSETYEQYF. The DNA for the CDR3 is TGTGCCAGCAGCGGAGAGTTTAGCGAGACCTACGAGCAGTACTTC.

The rearrangement joins TRBV28 to TRBJ2-7; possibly TRBD2 for D (5 bases). V lost 0 bases, J lost 6 bases, and 12 bases lay in between. The CDR3 is 14 residues long. Germline V gene lookup returns CDR1 MDHEN and CDR2 SYDVKM. The CDR3 loop is CASSLCTGKCEQYF. The CDR3 DNA is TGTGCCAGCAGTTTATGTACCGGGAAATGCGAGCAGTACTTC.

This chain connects TRBV9 to TRBJ2-1; TRBD1 matches 9 bases. CDR1 and CDR2 (germline): SGDLS, YYNGEE. CDR3 length: 14 amino acids. Trimming took 0 bases from V and 8 from J; bases not matched to a gene: 3. The DNA of the CDR3 is TGTGCCAGCAGCGTAGACAGGGGGCGGGATGAGCAGTTCTTC. It is translated as CASSVDRGRDEQFF.

The rearrangement links TRBV6-4 to TRBJ1-1; unclear D gene. CDR3 length: 14 residues. Germline lookup yields CDR1 MRHNA and CDR2 SNTAGT. Trimming removed 3 bases from V and 1 base from J, with 9 bases in between. For the CDR3, the DNA is TGTGCCAGCAGTGAAAGTATCACGAACACTGAAGCTTTCTTT. Amino acid sequence: CASSESITNTEAFF.

The chain combines TRBV29-1 with TRBJ1-2; 9 bases fit TRBD1. This CDR3 is built from 13 residues. With 5 bases clipped from V and 8 bases from J, the junction kept 9 bases outside the gene matches. Germline lookup yields CDR1 SQVTM and CDR2 ANQGSEA. The CDR3 loop reads CSVYWTGDGGYTF. Here the CDR3 DNA reads TGCAGCGTTTATTGGACAGGGGACGGCGGCTACACCTTC.

This chain joins TRBV7-9 and TRBJ2-1, with TRBD2 identical over 9 bases. J lost 3 bases, V lost 4 bases, and 7 bases had no gene match. The CDR3 is made up of 16 amino acids. Germline V gene sequence: CDR1 SEHNR, CDR2 FQNEAQ (reference sequence). The CDR3 here is CASSSVTSGVYNEQFF. The CDR3 region has the DNA TGTGCCAGCAGCTCGGTGACTAGCGGCGTCTACAATGAGCAGTTCTTC.

Points on this clone: One end of the junction fails to match germline, which may point to a read error. The chain joins TRBV7-7 to TRBJ2-5; 7 bases fit TRBD1. Looked up from germline, CDR1 is SSHAT and CDR2 is FNYEAQ (reference sequence). This CDR3 is 18 amino acids long. The CDR3 loop reads CASSFRCSGQEVLETQYF. DNA of the CDR3: TGTGCTAGCAGCTTTCGGTGCTCTGGACAGGAAGTTTTGGAGACCCAGTACTTC.

This clone was counted a few times. V and J are TRBV27 and TRBJ1-2, with D perhaps matching TRBD1 (6 bases). Per germline, CDR1 MNHEY and CDR2 SMNVEV (reference sequence). V lost 6 bases and J lost 4, with 12 bases in between. This CDR3 is built from 13 residues. CDR3 amino acids: CASSRQAGYGYTF. The CDR3 DNA reads TGTGCCAGCAGCCGACAGGCTGGCTATGGCTACACCTTC.

The rearrangement links TRBV6-5 to TRBJ1-1; D is ambiguous. With 0 bases removed from V and 1 base from J, the gap between germline ends came to 3 bases. Germline V gives CDR1 MNHEY, CDR2 SVGAGI. This CDR3 has 13 residues. Written as DNA, the CDR3 is TGTGCCAGCAGTTACTCAAGGAACACTGAAGCTTTCTTT. Translated, it gives CASSYSRNTEAFF.

CDR3 protein: CASSYLMSGKNIQYF. The CDR3 DNA follows: TGTGCCAGCAGTTACCTCATGAGCGGGAAAAACATTCAGTACTTC. The chain employs TRBV6-5 and TRBJ2-4; the D gene is possibly TRBD2 (6 bases). V shed 2 bases and J shed 4 bases, with 12 bases lying between them. Germline values: CDR1 MNHEY, CDR2 SVGAGI. The CDR3 has 15 residues.

The CDR3 coding sequence is TGTGCCGGAAGGACAGGGGGCTCCTATAATTCACCCCTCCACTTT. It translates to CAGRTGGSYNSPLHF. This chain uses TRBV7-9 with TRBJ1-6; TRBD1 matches 10 bases. Trimming removed 11 bases from V and 0 bases from J; junction bases left unmatched: 4. CDR1 is SEHNR, CDR2 FQNEAQ, per germline (reference sequence). The CDR3 is 15 amino acids.

The V and J genes are TRBV7-9 and TRBJ2-3, with TRBD2 identical over 10 bases. Germline-derived CDR1 and CDR2 are SEHNR and FQNEAQ (reference sequence). V dropped 5 bases and J dropped 4; count of bases not matched to a gene: 6. The CDR3 is made up of 15 amino acids. The CDR3 DNA sequence: TGTGCCAGCAGCCCCCCTACTAGCGGGGCAGATACGCAGTATTTT. Residues: CASSPPTSGADTQYF.

The chain recombines TRBV6-5 with TRBJ1-2; 7 bases are a match to TRBD1. CDR1 is MNHEY, CDR2 SVGAGI, per germline. The CDR3 runs 14 residues. The junction had 6 bases not matched to a gene; V was cut back by 5 bases and J by 3 bases. CDR3 DNA: TGTGCCAGCAGTCTGCAGGGGGGGCACTATGGCTACACCTTC. This translates into CASSLQGGHYGYTF.